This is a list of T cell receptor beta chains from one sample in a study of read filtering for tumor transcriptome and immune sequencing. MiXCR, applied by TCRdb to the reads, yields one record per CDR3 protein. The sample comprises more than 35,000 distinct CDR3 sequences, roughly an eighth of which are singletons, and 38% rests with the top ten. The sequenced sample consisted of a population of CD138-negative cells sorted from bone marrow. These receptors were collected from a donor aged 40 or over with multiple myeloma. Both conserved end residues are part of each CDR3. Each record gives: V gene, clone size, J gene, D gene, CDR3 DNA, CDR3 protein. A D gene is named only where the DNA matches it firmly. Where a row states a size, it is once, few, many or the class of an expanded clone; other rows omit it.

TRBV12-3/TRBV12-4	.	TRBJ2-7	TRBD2	TGTGCCAGCAGTTCACACGGGACTAGCGGGAACTACGTGCAGTACTTC	CASSSHGTSGNYVQYF
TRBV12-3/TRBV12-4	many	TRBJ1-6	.	TGTGCCAGCAGGGGGACCGCGGATAATTCACCCCTCCACTTT	CASRGTADNSPLHF
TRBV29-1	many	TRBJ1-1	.	TGCAGCGCCAGTAACACTGAAGCTTTCTTT	CSASNTEAFF
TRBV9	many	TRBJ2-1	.	TGTGCCAGCAGCGTAGGGGAATTATGGAGTGAGCAGTTCTTC	CASSVGELWSEQFF
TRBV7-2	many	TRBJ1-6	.	TGTGCCAGCAGCCAAGAGGCGAATTCACCCCTCCACTTT	CASSQEANSPLHF
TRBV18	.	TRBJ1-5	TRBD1	TGTGTCAGCTCACTCGACAGGGGGCTGCAGCCCCAGCATTTT	CVSSLDRGLQPQHF
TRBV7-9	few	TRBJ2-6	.	TGTGCCAGCAGCCCCAGCTCTGGGGCCAACGTCCTGACTTTC	CASSPSSGANVLTF
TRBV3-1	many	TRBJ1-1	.	TGTGCCAGCAGCCAAGAAGGAGGGGCTGAAGCTTTCTTT	CASSQEGGAEAFF
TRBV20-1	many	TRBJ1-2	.	TGCAGTGCTAGGGGACGGTCGGTTGTTCGGGGGTTATTC	CSARGRSVVRGLF
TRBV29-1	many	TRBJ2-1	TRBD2	TGCAGCGCGGGACTACGTTTGGACAATGAGCAGTTCTTC	CSAGLRLDNEQFF
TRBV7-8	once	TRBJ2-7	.	TGTGCCAGCAGCCACCGGCGGGTTAGCTCCTACGAGCAGTACTTC	CASSHRRVSSYEQYF
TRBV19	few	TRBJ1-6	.	TGTGCCAGTACGCAGGAACCGGTTGTGAATTCACCCCTCCACTTT	CASTQEPVVNSPLHF
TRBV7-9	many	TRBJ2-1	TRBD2	TGTGCCAGCAGCTTAGCGCTGGGGGGGAATGAGCAGTTCTTC	CASSLALGGNEQFF